This entry describes one TCR beta chain. What it binds is not known. CDR1 is SGHNT and CDR2 is YYREEE in the germline V gene (reference sequence). The CDR3 length is 18 residues. V shed 3 bases and J shed 0 bases, with 18 bases lying between them. The data belong to a study of T cell responses to AZD1222 COVID-19 vaccine. In the study overall: Pooled samples include second doses given at about 4 or 12 weeks.

Generated by immunoSEQ multiplex PCR, the TCRdb table keeps only in-frame clones and is missing some. The sample holds around 120,000 clones; approximately 89% are singletons and the top ten take about 4.1%. Overall study findings and caveats: Two AZD1222 doses significantly raised spike-specific TCR breadth and depth over controls.

The specimen was peripheral blood, collected on day 0 of AZD1222 vaccination. V usage is TRBV5-4 and J usage is TRBJ2-2, with D perhaps TRBD2 (5 bases). The receptor comes from an adult in good health. The CDR3 region is CASSSPRAGPANTGELFF. DNA of the CDR3: TGTGCCAGCAGCTCCCCAAGGGCGGGCCCCGCGAACACCGGGGAGCTGTTTTTT.